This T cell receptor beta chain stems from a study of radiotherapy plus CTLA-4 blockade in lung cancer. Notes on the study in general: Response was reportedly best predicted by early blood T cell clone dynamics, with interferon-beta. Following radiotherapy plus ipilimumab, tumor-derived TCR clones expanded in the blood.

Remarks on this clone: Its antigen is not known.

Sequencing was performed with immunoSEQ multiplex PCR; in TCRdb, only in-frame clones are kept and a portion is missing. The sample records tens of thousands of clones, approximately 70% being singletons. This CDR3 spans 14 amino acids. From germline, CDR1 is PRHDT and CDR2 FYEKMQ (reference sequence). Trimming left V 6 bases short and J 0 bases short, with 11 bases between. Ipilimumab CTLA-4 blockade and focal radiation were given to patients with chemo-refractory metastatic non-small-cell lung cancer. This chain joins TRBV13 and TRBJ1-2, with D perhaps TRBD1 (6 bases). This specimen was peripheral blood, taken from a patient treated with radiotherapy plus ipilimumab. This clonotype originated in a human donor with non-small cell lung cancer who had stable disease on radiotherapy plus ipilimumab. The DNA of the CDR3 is TGTGCCAGCAGGGCACAGGGAGCTAACTATGGCTACACCTTC. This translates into CASRAQGANYGYTF. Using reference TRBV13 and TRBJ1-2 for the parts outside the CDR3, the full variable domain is AAGVIQSPRHLIKEKRETATLKCYPIPRHDTVYWYQQGPGQDPQFLISFYEKMQSDKGSIPDRFSAQQFSDYHSELNMSSLELGDSALYFCASRAQGANYGYTFGSGTRLTVV.